Sequencing of this T cell receptor beta chain was carried out in a study of blood T cell repertoires in COVID-19. Whole-study context: Sources were T cells, B-cell-depleted T cells, or PBMCs; the material itself was cDNA or gDNA.

The authors' processing: Estimates of nucleated cell counts were drawn from the amplification of reference gene primers. Using immunoSEQ multiplex PCR, the repertoire was profiled, and TCRdb retains in-frame clones only, with some absent. The D gene and trimming were derived from the DNA, and the V and J assignments and clone size from that table. The profile covers about 250,000 clones, with around nine tenths appearing a single time and approximately 1.5% taken by the ten largest. The V gene end was trimmed by 4 bases and the J gene end by 1 base; junction bases not matched to a gene: 9. The germline V gene encodes CDR1 MNHNS and CDR2 SASEGT. This CDR3 has 16 residues. Symptom resolution, clearance, or two negative PCRs marked donors in Cohort 3 as recovered.

The gene calls are TRBV6-1 and TRBJ1-1, with 7 bases that match TRBD1. The source of this sequence is a woman between 45 and 65 years old who had recovered from COVID-19. Source material: PBMCs or T cells enriched from blood (not recorded which). The chain's CDR3 is CASSGRDSRQNTEAFF. DNA of the CDR3: TGTGCCAGCAGTGGTCGGGACAGTCGGCAGAACACTGAAGCTTTCTTT.